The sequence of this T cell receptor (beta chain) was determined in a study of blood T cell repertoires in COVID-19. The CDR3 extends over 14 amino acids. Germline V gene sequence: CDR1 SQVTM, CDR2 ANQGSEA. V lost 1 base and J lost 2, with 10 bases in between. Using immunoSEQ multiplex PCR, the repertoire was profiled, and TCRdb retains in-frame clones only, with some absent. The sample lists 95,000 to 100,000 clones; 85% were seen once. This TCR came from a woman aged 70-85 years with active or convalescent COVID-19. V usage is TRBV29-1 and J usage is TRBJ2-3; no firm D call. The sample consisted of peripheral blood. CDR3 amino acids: CSVEGLVNTDTQYF. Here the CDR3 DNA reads TGCAGCGTTGAAGGTCTAGTGAACACAGATACGCAGTATTTT.